The rows below give T cell receptor beta chains drawn from one sample of a study of long-term antiretroviral therapy in people with HIV. Generated by immunoSEQ multiplex PCR, the TCRdb table keeps only in-frame clones and is missing some. The sample lists about 27,000 clones, roughly 80% occurring once. Sequencing used unsorted PBMCs, obtained 3 years after starting antiretroviral therapy. The receptors were sampled from a man aged 35 to 55 with HIV. Both conserved end residues are part of each CDR3. The order of the fields is J gene, V gene, D gene, CDR3 DNA, CDR3 protein. The D gene is left open where the match is weak.

TRBJ2-1,TRBV19,TRBD1,TGTGCCAGTATGGCCGTATCTGGGACAGCATACAATGAGCAGTTCTTC,CASMAVSGTAYNEQFF
TRBJ2-5,TRBV21-1,-,TGTGCCAGCAGCAATTTTCGCCACGGGGTCCAAGAGACCCAGTACTTC,CASSNFRHGVQETQYF
TRBJ1-1,TRBV21-1,-,TGTGCCAGCAGCACCCAGACAGGATCGGCTTTCTTT,CASSTQTGSAFF
TRBJ2-7,TRBV7-2,-,TGTGCCAGCAGCTTTGGACAGTCAGTCTACGAGCAGTACTTC,CASSFGQSVYEQYF
TRBJ1-2,TRBV28,TRBD1,TGTGCCAGCAGTGTAGTTACGGGACAGGGGTCCCGTGGCTACACCTTC,CASSVVTGQGSRGYTF
TRBJ2-5,TRBV5-1,TRBD1,TGCGCCAGCAGCACCGCAGGGGGACAAGAGACCCAGTACTTC,CASSTAGGQETQYF
TRBJ1-1,TRBV5-6,-,TGTGCCAGCAGCTCCATAGACAGGCCTATGAACACTGAAGCTTTCTTT,CASSSIDRPMNTEAFF
TRBJ2-7,TRBV28,TRBD2,TGTGCCAGCAGTACGGGACTAGCGGGGGCCTACGAGCAGTACTTC,CASSTGLAGAYEQYF
TRBJ1-1,TRBV9,-,TGTGCCAGCGGGACGAACACTGAAGCTTTCTTT,CASGTNTEAFF
TRBJ1-4,TRBV2,-,TGTGCCAGCAGTGCCTTGACAGCAACTAATGAAAAACTGTTTTTT,CASSALTATNEKLFF
TRBJ1-2,TRBV5-4,-,TGTGCCAGCAGCCAGCCGGACAACCCGTTTAACTATGGCTACACCTTC,CASSQPDNPFNYGYTF
TRBJ2-7,TRBV4-2,TRBD2,TGTGCCAGCAGCCAAGAGGCGGACGGGAGGCTCTCCTACGAGCAGTACTTC,CASSQEADGRLSYEQYF
TRBJ2-1,TRBV30,-,TGTGCCTGGAGCATAGCGCCACTGTACAATGAGCAGTTCTTC,CAWSIAPLYNEQFF
TRBJ1-6,TRBV5-1,-,TGCGCCAGCAGCTTCTCGGTCAGCGATACTTCACCCCTCCACTTT,CASSFSVSDTSPLHF
TRBJ2-3,TRBV19,-,TGTGCCAGCCACGGTGGGAGGCACACAGATACGCAGTATTTT,CASHGGRHTDTQYF
TRBJ2-1,TRBV11-2,-,TGTGCCAGCATCTTAATTGTAGGGGATGAGCAGTTCTTC,CASILIVGDEQFF